The present entry profiles one TCR beta chain with its context. Antigen unknown. The data belong to a study of beta chain features in type 1 diabetes. CDR3 size: 13 residues. The germline V gene has CDR1 SGHRS and CDR2 YFSETQ. The V and J ends lost 3 bases and 2 bases respectively, with 8 bases between them. Each of the CD4+ naive, central memory, regulatory and stem cell-like memory populations was sorted via CD45RO/CCR7/CD25/CD127/CD95/CD27. The entirety of the isolated RNA underwent reverse transcription, so expressed TCRB transcripts were sequenced. Average reads for naive, central memory and regulatory T cell samples were about 3.6 million. Repertoires were generated with immunoSEQ multiplex PCR, while TCRdb's copy carries only in-frame clones and drops some. The table lists hundreds of thousands of clones, 13% of them singletons. The study, taken as a whole, reports: Patients with Type 1 diabetes showed moderately but significantly shorter TCRB CDR3s in all four CD4+ subsets.

This chain connects TRBV5-1 to TRBJ1-1; D perhaps matches TRBD1 (5 bases). The clonotype originates from a young man with type 1 diabetes. Input material: naive CD4+ T cells from blood. This chain's CDR3 is CASSWGDNTEAFF. The CDR3 nucleotides read TGCGCCAGCAGCTGGGGGGATAACACTGAAGCTTTCTTT.